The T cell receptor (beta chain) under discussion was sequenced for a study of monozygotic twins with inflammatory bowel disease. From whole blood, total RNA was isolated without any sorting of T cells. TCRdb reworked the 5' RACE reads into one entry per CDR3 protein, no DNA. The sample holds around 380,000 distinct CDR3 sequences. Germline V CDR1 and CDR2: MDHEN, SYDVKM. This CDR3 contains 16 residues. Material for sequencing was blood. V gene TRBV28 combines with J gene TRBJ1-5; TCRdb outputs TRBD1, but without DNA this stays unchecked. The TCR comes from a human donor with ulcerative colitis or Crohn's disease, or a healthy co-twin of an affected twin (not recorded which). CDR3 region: CAAATWDRGSNQPQHF.